These 4 T cell receptor beta chains were all obtained from the same sample, sequenced in a study of a mutant IDH1 vaccine in newly diagnosed glioma. The time point was: week 35, safety follow-up. Doses comprised 300 ug of mutant IDH1 20-mer peptide each, plus topical imiquimod. Using immunoSEQ multiplex PCR, the repertoire was profiled, and TCRdb retains in-frame clones only, with some absent. The sample records roughly 60,000 clones, about 74% being singletons. Their specific antigens are unknown. The input for sequencing was PBMCs, taken from a glioma patient whose treatment included an IDH1 peptide vaccine. The receptors originated from a man between 50 and 59 years old with glioma.

The chain joins TRBV4-1 to TRBJ2-7; 7 bases are shared with TRBD1. The V and J ends lost 1 base and 0 bases, in that order; junction bases with no gene match: 3. The CDR3 contains 15 residues. CDR1 and CDR2 (germline): MGHRA, YSYEKL. For the CDR3, the DNA is TGCGCCAGCAGCCAAGGTCAGGGGGACTCCTACGAGCAGTACTTC. This codes for CASSQGQGDSYEQYF.

The chain joins TRBV9 to TRBJ1-5; maybe TRBD1 (5 bases). Germline CDR1 SGDLS, CDR2 YYNGEE. The V gene lost 0 bases and the J gene lost 3 bases, with 10 bases spanning the gap. This CDR3 is built from 15 residues. The CDR3 region has the DNA TGTGCCAGCAGCGTAGTCGGACACCTCAATCAGCCCCAGCATTTT. Protein sequence: CASSVVGHLNQPQHF. Combining the CDR3 with reference TRBV9 and TRBJ1-5 gives the whole variable domain DSGVTQTPKHLITATGQRVTLRCSPRSGDLSVYWYQQSLDQGLQFLIQYYNGEERAKGNILERFSAQQFPDLHSELNLSSLELGDSALYFCASSVVGHLNQPQHFGDGTRLSIL.

The V gene is TRBV29-1, the J gene TRBJ1-4; D possibly corresponds to TRBD1 (6 bases). This CDR3 contains 13 residues. The ends were cut back, 4 bases at V and 10 bases at J, with 16 bases in the middle. Germline assignment: CDR1 SQVTM and CDR2 ANQGSEA. In DNA, the CDR3 is TGCAGCGTTGGAACAGGGCAAGACGGAAAACTGTTTTTT. It codes for CSVGTGQDGKLFF.

The chain couples TRBV5-1 to TRBJ2-7; the D call may be TRBD1 or TRBD2 (5 bases each). Trimming took off 0 bases at V and 4 bases at J, with 14 bases between the two ends. This CDR3 is built from 15 residues. Germline CDR1 reads SGHRS; CDR2 reads YFSETQ. CDR3 protein: CASSLGGQGTYEQYF. The CDR3 bases are TGCGCCAGCAGCTTGGGAGGGCAGGGCACGTACGAGCAGTACTTC.